This T cell receptor beta chain was documented in a study of blood T cells in healthy people across ages (dated by TCRdb to between 2015 and 2017). Study-wide context: In model experiments, template switching captured about one uniquely barcoded TCR beta cDNA molecule for every two T cells. Using deep sequencing normalized with unique cDNA molecular identifiers, the study measured how TCR beta repertoire diversity changes with age. The donors were divided into four age groups: young (average about 15 years), middle-aged (under 40), aged (approximately 59) and long-lived (around 80). To avoid experimental bias, donors of different ages were distributed randomly across sequencing lanes. The study analyzed two additional independent replicas of 1 million unique cDNA reads from the same blood draw for two donors, one aged 18 to 30 and one aged 80 or older.

This clonotype was recorded a few times. No cognate antigen has been identified for it. It has no much larger one-base neighbor in the sample; base qualities were not kept. Results and caveats for the whole study, not just this receptor: Estimates of total diversity based on one million sequenced T cells were regarded as lower bounds and as underestimates. Observed TCR beta diversity correlated strongly with the percentage of naive T cells measured by flow cytometry. Conclusive comparison of naive and antigen-experienced compartments was prevented by the profiling of bulk unsorted PBMCs. The long-lived group showed more naive CD4+ T cells, fewer expanded clones and increased TCR diversity than the aged group, suggesting age selection. Donor CMV infection status was unknown, potentially confounding age-related changes in expanded clonotypes. As age increased, observed TCR beta diversity per million T cells dropped in a roughly linear way, and a significant reduction was already evident by age around 41.

Preparation of the library involved 5' RACE. The sequencing machine was an Illumina HiSeq 2500. A second PCR of roughly 7 to 11 cycles was performed with a sample-barcoded 5' primer and a J-beta primer mix. Each TCR beta cDNA molecule received a unique molecular identifier from a template-switch 5' adaptor carrying 12 random nucleotides. At least 2.5 million CDR3-containing paired-end reads were obtained from each sample. First-strand cDNA synthesis was performed from all RNA using the Mint cDNA synthesis kit, with priming by a TRBC-specific oligonucleotide. After uracil-DNA glycosylase treatment, a first 18-cycle PCR used universal primers M1SS and BC2_uni_R on all cDNA. Concerning the study's data processing: For normalization, 1 million high-quality reads were randomly selected from each sample, with every read carrying a distinct molecular identifier. Instead of being binned into consensus sequences, reads with shared molecular identifiers were discarded. MiTCR, with a Q25 quality threshold and the strictest error-elimination algorithm, was used for CDR3 identification, clonotype clustering and error correction. Lower-bound total TCR beta diversity was estimated with a nonparametric unseen species model using Euler transformation. The public reads were reanalyzed by TCRdb: fastp trimming at Q25, MiXCR alignment, in-frame beta chains only. Rows are combined by CDR3 protein, so each entry shows the most common genes and DNA. For this entry, the V and J calls and clone size follow TCRdb and not the study's own pipeline. The sample profile shows over 500,000 distinct CDR3 sequences; around 50% of them were found once. In total, the top ten clones hold 13% of the sample.

Systemically healthy Caucasian individuals from Russia, some 38 in total and aged about 6 to 90 years, were included as donors. Ten milliliters of peripheral blood were collected from each donor into EDTA-treated Vacutainer tubes. Ficoll-Paque density-gradient centrifugation was used to isolate PBMCs, with at least 6 million obtained per sample. Total RNA was extracted from PBMCs with Trizol reagent, with at least 6 micrograms obtained per sample. The percentages of naive CD45RAhigh/CD27high T cells were determined by flow cytometry on a PBMC aliquot from every donor. What was sequenced was blood. This sequence originates from a woman of 80 years or more in good health.

The CDR3 is CASSPFAGGLTGELFF. Here is the DNA: TGTGCCAGCAGCCCTTTTGCGGGGGGACTAACCGGGGAGCTGTTTTTT. Recombination linked TRBV7-3 to TRBJ2-2, with 8 bases aligning to TRBD2. Taken from cysteine to phenylalanine, the CDR3 has 16 residues. Kept here is only the CDR3 DNA, which spans 48 bases and is read in frame from base 1. CDR1 SGHTA and CDR2 FQGTGA are derived from the germline V gene. Trimming accounts for 5 bases at V and 5 bases at J, while the number of junction bases matched to no gene is 10.